The 13 T cell receptor beta chains below all came from one sample that was sequenced in a study of human T cells and chemical hapten exposure. Each CDR3 protein gets one entry after TCRdb re-called the RACE reads with MiXCR. The sample includes 87,000 or so distinct CDR3 sequences, roughly a tenth seen only once; the top ten take roughly 4%. Time point here: pre-sensitization, week 0. Stated treatment: therapeutic diphenylcyclopropenone sensitization with weekly scalp DPC. Specimen: whole blood, collected in connection with sensitization to the hapten diphenylcyclopropenone (DPC). These receptor sequences come from a woman in her forties with alopecia areata. Some clones in this sample may be carry-over from other donors' samples.

The chain couples TRBV11-2 to TRBJ1-1; 9 nucleotides line up with TRBD1. Trimming took 0 bases from V and 1 from J; bases not matched to a gene: 15. The CDR3 is made up of 20 amino acids. Germline V gene lookup returns CDR1 SGHAT and CDR2 FQNNGV. Here the CDR3 DNA reads TGTGCCAGCAGCTTAGAGGGGGCCGGGACAGGGCACGTACCGAACACTGAAGCTTTCTTT. Its translation: CASSLEGAGTGHVPNTEAFF.

This clonotype appeared many times. The chain couples TRBV4-3 to TRBJ1-4; D may be TRBD1 (6 bases). CDR3 length: 14 residues. From germline, CDR1 is LGHNA and CDR2 YSLEER. Trimming took off 4 bases at V and 8 bases at J, with 14 bases between the two ends. The CDR3 DNA follows: TGCGCCAGCAGCCCCATTGGACAGAGGGAAAAACTGTTTTTT. Its translation is CASSPIGQREKLFF.

This clonotype was observed many times. The rearrangement links TRBV5-6 to TRBJ1-1; D might be TRBD1 (5 bases). This CDR3 has 12 amino acids. V was trimmed by 4 bases and J by 1 base, leaving 5 bases between them. Germline CDR1 is SGHDT and CDR2 is YYEEEE. CDR3 coding DNA: TGTGCCAGCAGCACAGGGAACACTGAAGCTTTCTTT. Its protein product is CASSTGNTEAFF. The full variable domain, completed using reference TRBV5-6 and TRBJ1-1, is DAGVTQSPTHLIKTRGQQVTLRCSPKSGHDTVSWYQQALGQGPQFIFQYYEEEERQRGNFPDRFSGHQFPNYSSELNVNALLLGDSALYLCASSTGNTEAFFGQGTRLTVV.

In its sample, this clonotype was seen many times. The rearrangement joins TRBV20-1 to TRBJ2-1; D possibly corresponds to TRBD1 (6 bases). CDR1 is DFQATT and CDR2 is SNEGSKA in the germline V gene (reference sequence). The CDR3 has 12 residues. V gave up 1 base and J gave up 9 bases, with 10 bases separating them. CDR3 loop: CSARGHRAEQFF. The CDR3 DNA follows: TGCAGTGCTAGAGGCCACAGGGCTGAGCAGTTCTTC.

This clonotype was recorded many times. The chain is built from TRBV6-5 and TRBJ2-5; no definite D call. Trimming took off 5 bases at V and 5 bases at J, with 6 bases between the two ends. The germline gives CDR1 MNHEY, CDR2 SVGAGI. This CDR3 has 11 amino acids. The CDR3 bases are TGTGCCAGCAGTCGCGCGGAGACCCAGTACTTC. This gives the protein CASSRAETQYF.

This clonotype was seen many times. J is TRBJ2-2 and V is TRBV9; no firm D call. Germline CDR1 SGDLS, CDR2 YYNGEE. The length of the CDR3 is 14 residues. V lost 0 bases, J lost 7 bases, and 10 bases lay in between. The CDR3 loop is CASSVGQPHGELFF. DNA of the CDR3: TGTGCCAGCAGCGTAGGTCAGCCTCACGGGGAGCTGTTTTTT.

This clonotype was picked up many times. The J gene is TRBJ2-2, the V gene TRBV27; D uncertain. The CDR3 has 14 residues. Germline V CDR1 and CDR2: MNHEY, SMNVEV (reference sequence). Trimming removed 4 bases at V and 8 bases at J, with 14 bases between. The CDR3 nucleotides are TGTGCCAGCAGTTATAGTTTCTCGAATGGGGAGCTGTTTTTT. Amino acids: CASSYSFSNGELFF.

This clonotype was seen more than once but under ten times. The V call is TRBV24-1, the J call TRBJ2-2; possible D gene TRBD2, 5 bases. V lost 7 bases and J 1 base, leaving 12 bases between the germline ends. Germline V gene sequence: CDR1 KGHDR, CDR2 SFDVKD. The CDR3 totals 15 residues. The DNA of the CDR3 is TGTGCCACCAGGGACTTCAAAGGGAACACCGGGGAGCTGTTTTTT. This translates into CATRDFKGNTGELFF.

DNA of the CDR3: TGTGCCAGCAGTGATGCCTCTAGCACAGATACGCAGTATTTT. Its protein product is CASSDASSTDTQYF. This chain links TRBV25-1 with TRBJ2-3; D is ambiguous. This CDR3 comprises 14 residues. Germline CDR1 and CDR2: MGHDK and SYGVNS. Trimming removed 3 bases from V and 0 bases from J, with 7 bases in between.

The table lists this clonotype with many counts. The V and J genes are TRBV20-1 and TRBJ2-3, with 10 nucleotides matching TRBD2. Germline-derived CDR1 and CDR2 are DFQATT and SNEGSKA (reference sequence). The CDR3 is made up of 17 amino acids. V shed 0 bases, J shed 2 bases, and the junction held 8 bases outside the gene matches. The CDR3 spells CSARDSGSGGHTDTQYF. DNA for the CDR3: TGCAGTGCTAGAGATTCCGGTAGCGGGGGGCACACAGATACGCAGTATTTT.

This clonotype was counted at least ten times. The junction and the germline gene differ at one end; a read error may be behind it. This chain joins TRBV11-2 and TRBJ1-5; maybe TRBD1 (6 bases). Germline CDR1 and CDR2: SGHAT and FQNNGV. This CDR3 region has 16 residues. The CDR3 region is CASTLRRTAVAQPQHF. The CDR3 DNA follows: TGTGCCAGCACCTTACGAAGGACAGCGGTAGCGCAGCCCCAGCATTTT.

V is TRBV7-2 and J is TRBJ1-6; TRBD1 matches 9 bases. Germline V gene data show CDR1 as SGHTA and CDR2 as FQGNSA. The V gene end was trimmed by 4 bases and the J gene end by 10 bases; junction bases not matched to a gene: 8. CDR3 length: 15 residues. CDR3 sequence (DNA): TGTGCCAGCAGCTCCTGGGACAGGGCGCAATCACCCCTCCACTTT. It codes for CASSSWDRAQSPLHF.

The chain carries TRBV27 and TRBJ1-2; the D gene is possibly TRBD1 (5 bases). The germline V gene has CDR1 MNHEY and CDR2 SMNVEV (reference sequence). This CDR3 has 14 amino acids. V was clipped by 6 bases and J by 4 bases, with 15 bases between them. The CDR3 is CASRTGAGTYGYTF. CDR3 nucleotides: TGTGCCAGCAGAACCGGCGCGGGGACCTATGGCTACACCTTC.